The present T cell receptor (beta chain) was sequenced within a study of blood T cell repertoires in COVID-19. At the level of the study: COVID-19 samples collected from the United States, Italy and Spain covered acute and convalescent phases. From T cells, B-cell-depleted T cells, or PBMCs came the material, which was cDNA or gDNA.

This CDR3 region has 14 residues. Trimming at V came to 0 bases and at J to 4 bases, leaving 3 bases not matched to a gene. Germline loops: CDR1 SGHNT, CDR2 YYREEE (reference sequence). In the original processing: Amplification from reference gene primers served as the basis for estimated nucleated cell counts. Sequencing was performed with immunoSEQ multiplex PCR; in TCRdb, only in-frame clones are kept and a portion is missing. V and J calls and clone size are copied from that table; D and trimming were computed from the DNA. This table holds about 250,000 clones, about nine tenths found once. The specimen was peripheral blood. V usage is TRBV5-4 and J usage is TRBJ1-1; 7 bases line up with TRBD1. The TCR comes from a woman between 25 and 40 years old with active or convalescent COVID-19. The CDR3: CASSLGDRVTEAFF. The CDR3, as DNA: TGTGCCAGCAGCTTGGGCGACAGGGTCACTGAAGCTTTCTTT.